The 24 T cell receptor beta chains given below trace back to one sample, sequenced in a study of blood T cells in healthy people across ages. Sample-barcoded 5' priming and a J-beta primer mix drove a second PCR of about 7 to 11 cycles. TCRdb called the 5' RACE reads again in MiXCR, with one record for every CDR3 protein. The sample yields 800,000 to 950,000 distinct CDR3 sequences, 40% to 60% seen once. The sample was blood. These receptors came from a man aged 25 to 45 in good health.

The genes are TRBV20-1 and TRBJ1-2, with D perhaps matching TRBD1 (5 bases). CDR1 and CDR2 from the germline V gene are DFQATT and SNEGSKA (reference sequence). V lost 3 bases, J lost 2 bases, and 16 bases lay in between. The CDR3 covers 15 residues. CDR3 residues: CSASGAFGRNYGYTF. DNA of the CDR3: TGCAGTGCTAGCGGGGCTTTTGGAAGGAACTATGGCTACACCTTC.

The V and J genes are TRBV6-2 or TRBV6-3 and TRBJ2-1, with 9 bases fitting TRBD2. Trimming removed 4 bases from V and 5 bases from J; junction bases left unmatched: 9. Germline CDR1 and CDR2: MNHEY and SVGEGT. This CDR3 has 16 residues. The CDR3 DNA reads TGTGCCAGCAGTTCGTTTCTAGCGGGGTATGACAATGAGCAGTTCTTC. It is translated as CASSSFLAGYDNEQFF.

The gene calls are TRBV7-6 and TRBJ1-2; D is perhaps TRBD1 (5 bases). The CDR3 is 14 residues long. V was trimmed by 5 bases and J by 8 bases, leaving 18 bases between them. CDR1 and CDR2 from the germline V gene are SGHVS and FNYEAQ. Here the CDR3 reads CASSTRDGGRGYTF. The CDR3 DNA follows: TGTGCCAGCAGCACCCGGGACGGCGGACGGGGCTACACCTTC.

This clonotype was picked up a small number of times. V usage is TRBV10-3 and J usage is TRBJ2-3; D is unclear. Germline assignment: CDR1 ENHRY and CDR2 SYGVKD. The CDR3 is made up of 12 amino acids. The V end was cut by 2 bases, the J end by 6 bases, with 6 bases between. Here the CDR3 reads CAISEGSDTQYF. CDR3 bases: TGTGCCATCAGTGAGGGGTCGGATACGCAGTATTTT.

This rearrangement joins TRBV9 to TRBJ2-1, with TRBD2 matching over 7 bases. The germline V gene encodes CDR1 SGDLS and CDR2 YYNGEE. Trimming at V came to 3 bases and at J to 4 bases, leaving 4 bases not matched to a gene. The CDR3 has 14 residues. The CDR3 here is CASSAGGMYNEQFF. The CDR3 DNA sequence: TGTGCCAGCAGCGCGGGGGGAATGTACAATGAGCAGTTCTTC.

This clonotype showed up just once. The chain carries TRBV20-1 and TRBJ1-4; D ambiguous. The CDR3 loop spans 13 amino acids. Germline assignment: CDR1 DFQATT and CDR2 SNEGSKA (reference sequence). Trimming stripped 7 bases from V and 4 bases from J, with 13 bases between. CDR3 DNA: TGCAGTGGTAGCCTAGAGGGTAATGAAAAACTGTTTTTT. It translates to CSGSLEGNEKLFF.

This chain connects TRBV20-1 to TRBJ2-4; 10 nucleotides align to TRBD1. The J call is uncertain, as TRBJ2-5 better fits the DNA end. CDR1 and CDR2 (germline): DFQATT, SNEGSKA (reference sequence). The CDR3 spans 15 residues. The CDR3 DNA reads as TGCAGTGCTAGAGTGCGGACAGGGGGCCAAGAGACCCAGTACTTC. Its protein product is CSARVRTGGQETQYF.

The CDR3, as DNA: TGTGCCAGCAGTGTCGTCGGACAGGGGGCTAATGGCTACACCTTC. It yields the protein CASSVVGQGANGYTF. V gene TRBV2 combines with J gene TRBJ1-2; TRBD1 agrees at 11 bases. CDR1 and CDR2 (germline): SNHLY, FYNNEI. The length of the CDR3 is 15 residues. Germline trimming cut 4 bases from V and 6 bases from J; bases unmatched to any gene: 7.

The CDR3 region has the DNA TGTGCCAGCAGCCAAGATCGGGGACAGGACTACGAGCAGTACTTC. Translating gives CASSQDRGQDYEQYF. This chain uses TRBV3-1 with TRBJ2-7; 8 nucleotides match TRBD1. CDR1 and CDR2 from the germline V gene are LGHDT and YNNKEL (reference sequence). With 0 bases clipped from V and 3 bases from J, the junction kept 4 bases outside the gene matches. CDR3 length equals 15 residues.

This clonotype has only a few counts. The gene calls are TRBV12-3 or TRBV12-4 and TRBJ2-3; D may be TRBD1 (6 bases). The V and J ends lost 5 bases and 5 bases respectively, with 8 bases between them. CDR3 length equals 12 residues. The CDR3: CASSDRLDTQYF. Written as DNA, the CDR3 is TGTGCCAGCAGTGACAGGTTAGATACGCAGTATTTT.

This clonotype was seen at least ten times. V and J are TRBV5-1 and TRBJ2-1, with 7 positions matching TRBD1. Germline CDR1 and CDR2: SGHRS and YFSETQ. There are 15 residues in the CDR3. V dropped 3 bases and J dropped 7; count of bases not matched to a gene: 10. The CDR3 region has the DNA TGCGCCAGCAGCTCGACAGGGAAAATCGTAAATGAGCAGTTCTTC. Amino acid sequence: CASSSTGKIVNEQFF.

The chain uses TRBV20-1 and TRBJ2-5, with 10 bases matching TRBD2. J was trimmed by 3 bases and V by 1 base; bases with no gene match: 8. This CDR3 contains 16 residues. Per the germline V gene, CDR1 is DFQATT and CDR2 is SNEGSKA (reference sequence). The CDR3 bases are TGCAGTGCTAGAGCCCCCGCTGGACTAGCGGAAGAGACCCAGTACTTC. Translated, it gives CSARAPAGLAEETQYF.

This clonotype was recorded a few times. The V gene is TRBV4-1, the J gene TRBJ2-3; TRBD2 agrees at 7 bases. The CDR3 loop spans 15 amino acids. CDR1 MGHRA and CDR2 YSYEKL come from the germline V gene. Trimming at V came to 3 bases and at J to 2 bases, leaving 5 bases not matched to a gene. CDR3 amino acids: CASSHSGTNTDTQYF. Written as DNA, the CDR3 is TGCGCCAGCAGCCATTCTGGGACTAACACAGATACGCAGTATTTT.

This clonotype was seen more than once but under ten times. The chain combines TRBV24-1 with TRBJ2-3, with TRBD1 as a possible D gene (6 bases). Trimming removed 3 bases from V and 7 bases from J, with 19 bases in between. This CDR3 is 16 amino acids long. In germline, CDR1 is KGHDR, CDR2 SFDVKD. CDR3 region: CATSDPGTKGANTQYF. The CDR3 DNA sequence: TGTGCCACCAGTGATCCCGGGACAAAGGGAGCGAATACGCAGTATTTT.

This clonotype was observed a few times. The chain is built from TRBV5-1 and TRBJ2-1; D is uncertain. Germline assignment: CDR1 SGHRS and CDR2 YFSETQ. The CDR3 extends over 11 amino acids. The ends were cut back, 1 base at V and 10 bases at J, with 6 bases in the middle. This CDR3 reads CASSLTVEQFF. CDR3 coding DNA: TGCGCCAGCAGCTTGACAGTCGAGCAGTTCTTC.

The CDR3 sequence is CASSSPDRRDTQYF. The CDR3 DNA reads as TGTGCCAGCAGTTCCCCGGACAGGAGGGATACGCAGTATTTT. The V gene is TRBV28, the J gene TRBJ2-3; 7 bases line up with TRBD1. CDR1 is MDHEN, CDR2 SYDVKM, per germline. The V segment lost 4 bases and the J segment 6 bases; nucleotides outside the gene matches: 7. The CDR3 covers 14 residues.

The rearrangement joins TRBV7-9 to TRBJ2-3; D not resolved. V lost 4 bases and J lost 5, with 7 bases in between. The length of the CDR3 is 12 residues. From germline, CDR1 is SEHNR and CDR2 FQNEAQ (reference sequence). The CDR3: CASSSHGDTQYF. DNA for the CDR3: TGTGCCAGCAGCTCGCATGGAGATACGCAGTATTTT.

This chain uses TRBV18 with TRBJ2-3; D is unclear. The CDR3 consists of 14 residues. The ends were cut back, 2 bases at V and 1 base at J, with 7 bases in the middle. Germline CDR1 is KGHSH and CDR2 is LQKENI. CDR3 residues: CASSPVGRTDTQYF. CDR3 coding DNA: TGTGCCAGCTCACCAGTAGGGCGCACAGATACGCAGTATTTT.

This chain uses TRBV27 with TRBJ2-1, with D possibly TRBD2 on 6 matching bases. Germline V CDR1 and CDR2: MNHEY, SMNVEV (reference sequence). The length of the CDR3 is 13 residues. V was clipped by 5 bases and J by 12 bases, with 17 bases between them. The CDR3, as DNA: TGTGCCAGCAGTGTGGCTACTAGCTGGACGCAGTTCTTC. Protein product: CASSVATSWTQFF.

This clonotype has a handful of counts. The CDR3 region is CASKPTANSNQPQHF. DNA of the CDR3: TGTGCCTCGAAGCCGACAGCTAATAGCAATCAGCCCCAGCATTTT. The V gene is TRBV10-3, the J gene TRBJ1-5; D may be TRBD1 (5 bases). The CDR3 spans 15 residues. Between the trimmed V and J ends, which lost 11 bases and 0 bases, there was a span of 17 bases. CDR1 and CDR2 from the germline V gene are ENHRY and SYGVKD.

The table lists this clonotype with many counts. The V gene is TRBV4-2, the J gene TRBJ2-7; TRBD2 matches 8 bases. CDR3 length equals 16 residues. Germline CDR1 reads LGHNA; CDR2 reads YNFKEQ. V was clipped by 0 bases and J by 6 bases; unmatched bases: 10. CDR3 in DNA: TGTGCCAGCAGCCAAGATAGAAGCGGGGGCCCTTCCGAGCAGTACTTC. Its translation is CASSQDRSGGPSEQYF.

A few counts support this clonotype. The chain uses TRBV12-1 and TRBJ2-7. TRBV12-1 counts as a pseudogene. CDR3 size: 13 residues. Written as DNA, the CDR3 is TGTGCCAGCCCACCACGGGCATCCTACGAGCAGTACTTC. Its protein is CASPPRASYEQYF.

CDR3 sequence (DNA): TGTGCCAGCAGTCCCTCGAACCTGAATTCACCCCTCCACTTT. Amino acids: CASSPSNLNSPLHF. The chain recombines TRBV6-2 or TRBV6-3 with TRBJ1-6, with D hard to call. The germline CDR1 and CDR2 sequences are MNHEY and SVGEGT. V was trimmed by 5 bases and J by 7 bases, leaving 12 bases between them. The CDR3 has 14 residues.

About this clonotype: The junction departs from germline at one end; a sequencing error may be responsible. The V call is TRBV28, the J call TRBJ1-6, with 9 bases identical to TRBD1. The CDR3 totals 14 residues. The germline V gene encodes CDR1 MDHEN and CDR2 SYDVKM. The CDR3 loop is CANSDGTGNSPLHF. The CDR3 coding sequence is TGTGCCAACAGTGACGGGACAGGGAATTCACCCCTCCACTTT. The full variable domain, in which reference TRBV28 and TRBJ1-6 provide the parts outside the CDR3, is DVKVTQSSRYLVKRTGEKVFLECVQDMDHENMFWYRQDPGLGLRLIYFSYDVKMKEKGDIPEGYSVSREKKERFSLILESASTNQTSMYLCANSDGTGNSPLHFGNGTRLTVT.